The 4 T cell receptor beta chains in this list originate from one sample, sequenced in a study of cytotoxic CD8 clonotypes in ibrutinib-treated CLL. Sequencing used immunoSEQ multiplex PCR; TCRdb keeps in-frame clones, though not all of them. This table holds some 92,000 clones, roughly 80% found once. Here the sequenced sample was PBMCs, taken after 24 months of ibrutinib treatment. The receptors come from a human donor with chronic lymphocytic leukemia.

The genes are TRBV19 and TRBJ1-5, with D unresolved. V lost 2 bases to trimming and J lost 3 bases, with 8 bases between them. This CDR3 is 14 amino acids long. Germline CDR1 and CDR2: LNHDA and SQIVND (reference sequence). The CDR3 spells CASSIRQYNQPQHF. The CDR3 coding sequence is TGTGCCAGTAGTATAAGACAATACAATCAGCCCCAGCATTTT.

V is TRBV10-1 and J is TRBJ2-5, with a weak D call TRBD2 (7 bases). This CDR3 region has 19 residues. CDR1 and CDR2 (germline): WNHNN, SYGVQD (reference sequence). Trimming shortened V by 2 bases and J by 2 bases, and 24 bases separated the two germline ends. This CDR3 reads CASSEMRGTLPPGQETQYF. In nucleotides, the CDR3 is TGCGCCAGCAGTGAGATGCGGGGGACACTCCCGCCCGGTCAAGAGACCCAGTACTTC.

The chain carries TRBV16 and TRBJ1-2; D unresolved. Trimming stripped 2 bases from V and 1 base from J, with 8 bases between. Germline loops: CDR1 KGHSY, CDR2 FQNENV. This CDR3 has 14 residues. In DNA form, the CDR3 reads TGTGCCAGCAGCCAAGGAGACTTTAACTATGGCTACACCTTC. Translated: CASSQGDFNYGYTF.

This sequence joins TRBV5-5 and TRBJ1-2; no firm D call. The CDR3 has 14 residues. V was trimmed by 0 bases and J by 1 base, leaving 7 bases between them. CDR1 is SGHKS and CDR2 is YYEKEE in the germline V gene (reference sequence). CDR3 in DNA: TGTGCCAGCAGCTTGGCCCCAGATAACTATGGCTACACCTTC. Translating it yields CASSLAPDNYGYTF.